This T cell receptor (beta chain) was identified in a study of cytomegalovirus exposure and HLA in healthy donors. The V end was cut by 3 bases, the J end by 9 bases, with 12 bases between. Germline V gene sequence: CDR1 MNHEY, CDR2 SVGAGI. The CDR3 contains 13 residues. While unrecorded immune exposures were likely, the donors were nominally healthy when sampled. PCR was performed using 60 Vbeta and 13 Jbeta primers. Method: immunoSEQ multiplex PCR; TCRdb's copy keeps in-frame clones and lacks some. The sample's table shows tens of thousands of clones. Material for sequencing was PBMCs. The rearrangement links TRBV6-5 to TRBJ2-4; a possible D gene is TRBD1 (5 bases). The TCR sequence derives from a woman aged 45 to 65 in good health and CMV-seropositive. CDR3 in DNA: TGTGCCAGCAGTTATGGCCCCCAGGGCATTCAGTACTTC. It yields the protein CASSYGPQGIQYF.